The 9 T cell receptor beta chains presented below share a single source sample, sequenced in a study of blood T cells in healthy people across ages. A second PCR of roughly 6 to 12 cycles used a sample-barcoded 5' primer and a J-beta primer mix. TCRdb passed the 5' RACE reads through MiXCR, listing each CDR3 protein once. The sample has over 600,000 distinct CDR3 sequences, roughly 46% seen once. Sequencing was performed on blood. The source of these receptors is a man older than 75 in good health.

The rearrangement links TRBV7-8 to TRBJ2-1, with TRBD2 as a possible D gene (7 bases). V was clipped by 5 bases and J by 4 bases, with 15 bases between them. The germline CDR1 and CDR2 sequences are SGHVS and FQNEAQ. The CDR3 has 15 residues. The CDR3 DNA reads TGTGCCAGCAGCGATGGGAGGGGGACGTACAATGAGCAGTTCTTC. It yields the protein CASSDGRGTYNEQFF.

To note about this clonotype: A much larger clone differs from this one at a single base, so this may be a read error. The rearrangement joins TRBV29-1 to TRBJ1-1; unclear D gene. CDR3 length: 13 amino acids. Trimming shortened V by 7 bases and J by 5 bases, and 17 bases separated the two germline ends. CDR1 SQVTM and CDR2 ANQGSEA come from the germline V gene. The chain's CDR3 is CSALESLKTEAFF. CDR3 DNA: TGCAGCGCATTGGAGAGTTTAAAGACTGAAGCTTTCTTT.

This clonotype was observed a few times. The V and J genes are TRBV7-8 and TRBJ2-7; a weak D match, TRBD2 (6 bases). The CDR3 consists of 14 residues. Trimming removed 6 bases from V and 2 bases from J, with 14 bases in between. Germline V CDR1 and CDR2: SGHVS, FQNEAQ. The DNA of the CDR3 is TGTGCCAGCAGAGGCGGGGCGACCCCCTACGAGCAGTACTTC. The encoded protein is CASRGGATPYEQYF.

This clonotype has a single count. The V gene is TRBV20-1, the J gene TRBJ1-1; D not resolved. Germline CDR1 reads DFQATT; CDR2 reads SNEGSKA (reference sequence). The CDR3 runs 12 residues. V was clipped by 0 bases and J by 3 bases, with 5 bases between them. In DNA form, the CDR3 reads TGCAGTGCTAGAGAGGGGTACACTGAAGCTTTCTTT. It encodes CSAREGYTEAFF.

The chain has TRBV14 and TRBJ2-1; 9 bases are shared with TRBD2. Germline CDR1 reads SGHDN; CDR2 reads FVKESK. The CDR3 loop spans 15 amino acids. The V segment lost 2 bases and the J segment 10 bases; nucleotides outside the gene matches: 9. The CDR3 region has the DNA TGTGCCAGCAGCCAACTACTAGCGGGTCTGGTGGAGCAGTTCTTC. This sequence encodes CASSQLLAGLVEQFF.

V and J are TRBV10-2 and TRBJ2-1; D gene ambiguous. V lost 3 bases, J lost 3 bases, and 15 bases lay in between. From germline, CDR1 is WSHSY and CDR2 SAAADI. The CDR3 sequence is 16 residues long. The CDR3 sequence: CASSDPADWLYNEQFF. The CDR3, as DNA: TGCGCCAGCAGTGATCCGGCGGATTGGCTCTACAATGAGCAGTTCTTC.

The sample holds a few counts of this clonotype. For the CDR3, the DNA is TGCAGCGTTGAAGATCAGACTAGCGGGAGCGTCCACGAGCAGTACTTC. This gives the protein CSVEDQTSGSVHEQYF. This chain links TRBV29-1 with TRBJ2-7; TRBD2 matches at 12 bases. CDR1 SQVTM and CDR2 ANQGSEA come from the germline V gene. V shed 0 bases, J shed 5 bases, and the junction held 8 bases outside the gene matches. The CDR3 loop spans 16 amino acids.

V is TRBV5-1 and J is TRBJ2-1; no clear D gene. The CDR3 has 11 residues. Germline CDR1 and CDR2: SGHRS and YFSETQ. Trimming cost V 4 bases and J 10 bases, with 9 bases left between them. CDR3 sequence: CASSLALEQFF. In DNA, the CDR3 is TGCGCCAGCAGCCTTGCCTTGGAGCAGTTCTTC.

This clonotype was picked up many times. V is TRBV6-6 and J is TRBJ1-1; 8 nucleotides agree with TRBD1. The germline V gene encodes CDR1 MNHNY and CDR2 SVGAGI (reference sequence). The CDR3 totals 11 residues. The ends lost 8 bases at V and 8 bases at J; junction bases unmatched: 4. This CDR3 is CASQDRGEAFF. For the CDR3, the DNA is TGTGCCAGCCAAGACAGGGGAGAAGCTTTCTTT.